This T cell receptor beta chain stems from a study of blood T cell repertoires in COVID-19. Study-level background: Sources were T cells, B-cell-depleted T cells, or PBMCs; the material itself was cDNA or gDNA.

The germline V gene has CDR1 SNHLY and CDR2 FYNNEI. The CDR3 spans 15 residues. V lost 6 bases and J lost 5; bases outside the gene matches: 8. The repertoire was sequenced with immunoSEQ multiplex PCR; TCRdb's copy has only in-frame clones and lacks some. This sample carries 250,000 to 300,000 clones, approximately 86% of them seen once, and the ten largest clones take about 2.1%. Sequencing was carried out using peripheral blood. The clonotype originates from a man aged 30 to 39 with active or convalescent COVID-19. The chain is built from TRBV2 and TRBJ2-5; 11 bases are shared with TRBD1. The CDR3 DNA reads TGTGCCAGCAGCGGCGGACAGGGGGCAAGGGAGACCCAGTACTTC. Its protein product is CASSGGQGARETQYF.